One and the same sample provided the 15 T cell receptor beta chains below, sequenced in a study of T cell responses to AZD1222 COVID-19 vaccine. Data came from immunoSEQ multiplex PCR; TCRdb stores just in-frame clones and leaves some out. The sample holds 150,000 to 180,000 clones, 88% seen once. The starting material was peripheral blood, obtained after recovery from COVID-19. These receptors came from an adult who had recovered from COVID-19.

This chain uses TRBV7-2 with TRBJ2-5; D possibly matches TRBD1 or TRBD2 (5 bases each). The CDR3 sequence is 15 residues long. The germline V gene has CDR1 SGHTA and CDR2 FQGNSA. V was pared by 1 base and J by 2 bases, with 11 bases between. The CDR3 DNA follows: TGTGCCAGCAGCTTAGAAGGGGACGGGCAAGAGACCCAGTACTTC. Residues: CASSLEGDGQETQYF.

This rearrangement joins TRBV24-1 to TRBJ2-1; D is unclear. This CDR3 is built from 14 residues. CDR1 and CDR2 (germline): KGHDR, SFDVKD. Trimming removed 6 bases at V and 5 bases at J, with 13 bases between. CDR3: CATSPPGYNNEQFF. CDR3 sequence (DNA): TGTGCCACCAGTCCTCCCGGGTACAACAATGAGCAGTTCTTC.

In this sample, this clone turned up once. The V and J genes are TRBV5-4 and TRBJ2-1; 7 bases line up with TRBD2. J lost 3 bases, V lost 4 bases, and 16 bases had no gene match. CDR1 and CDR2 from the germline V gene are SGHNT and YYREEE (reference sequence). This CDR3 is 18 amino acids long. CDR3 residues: CASSAIGRGSQNYNEQFF. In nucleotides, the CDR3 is TGTGCCAGCAGCGCTATTGGGAGGGGTAGCCAAAACTACAATGAGCAGTTCTTC.

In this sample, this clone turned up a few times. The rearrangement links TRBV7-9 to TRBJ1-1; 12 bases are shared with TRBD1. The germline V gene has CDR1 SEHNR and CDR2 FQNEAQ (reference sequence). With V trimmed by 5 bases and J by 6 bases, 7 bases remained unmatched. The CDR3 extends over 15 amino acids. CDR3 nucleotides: TGTGCCAGCAGCCATCGGGACAGGGGGCGTTCTGAAGCTTTCTTT. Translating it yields CASSHRDRGRSEAFF.

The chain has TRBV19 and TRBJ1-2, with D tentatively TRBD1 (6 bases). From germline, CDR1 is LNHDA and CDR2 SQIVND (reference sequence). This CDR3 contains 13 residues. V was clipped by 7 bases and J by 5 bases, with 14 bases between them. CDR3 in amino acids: CASTKDSWYGYTF. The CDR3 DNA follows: TGTGCCAGTACAAAGGACAGTTGGTATGGCTACACCTTC. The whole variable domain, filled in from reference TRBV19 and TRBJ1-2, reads DGGITQSPKYLFRKEGQNVTLSCEQNLNHDAMYWYRQDPGQGLRLIYYSQIVNDFQKGDIAEGYSVSREKKESFPLTVTSAQKNPTAFYLCASTKDSWYGYTFGSGTRLTVV.

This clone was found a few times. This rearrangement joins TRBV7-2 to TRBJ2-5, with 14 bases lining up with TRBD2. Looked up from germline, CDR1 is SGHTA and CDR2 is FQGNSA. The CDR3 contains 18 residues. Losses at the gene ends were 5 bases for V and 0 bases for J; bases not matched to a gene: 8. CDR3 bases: TGTGCCAGCAGCCCGGGAGGACTAGCGGGGGGTTACCAAGAGACCCAGTACTTC. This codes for CASSPGGLAGGYQETQYF.

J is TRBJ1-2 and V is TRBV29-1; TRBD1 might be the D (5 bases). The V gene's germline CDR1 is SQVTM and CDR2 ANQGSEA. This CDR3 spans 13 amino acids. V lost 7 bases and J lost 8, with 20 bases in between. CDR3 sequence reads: CSGTLGTGGGYTF. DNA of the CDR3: TGCAGCGGGACGTTAGGGACCGGAGGGGGCTACACCTTC.

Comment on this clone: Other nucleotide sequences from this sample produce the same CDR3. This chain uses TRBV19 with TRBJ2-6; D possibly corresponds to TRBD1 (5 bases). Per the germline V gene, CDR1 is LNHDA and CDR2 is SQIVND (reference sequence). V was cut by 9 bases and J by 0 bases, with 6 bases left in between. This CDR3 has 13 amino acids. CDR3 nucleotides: TGTGCCAGCAGGGTCTCTGGGGCCAACGTCCTGACTTTC. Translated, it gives CASRVSGANVLTF. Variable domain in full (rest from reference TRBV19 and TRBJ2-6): DGGITQSPKYLFRKEGQNVTLSCEQNLNHDAMYWYRQDPGQGLRLIYYSQIVNDFQKGDIAEGYSVSREKKESFPLTVTSAQKNPTAFYLCASRVSGANVLTFGAGSRLTVL.

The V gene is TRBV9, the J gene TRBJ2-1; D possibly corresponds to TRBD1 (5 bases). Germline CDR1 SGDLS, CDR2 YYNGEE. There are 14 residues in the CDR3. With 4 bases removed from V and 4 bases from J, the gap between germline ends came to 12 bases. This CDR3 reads CASSPDRGYNEQFF. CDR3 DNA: TGTGCCAGCAGCCCAGATAGGGGATACAATGAGCAGTTCTTC.

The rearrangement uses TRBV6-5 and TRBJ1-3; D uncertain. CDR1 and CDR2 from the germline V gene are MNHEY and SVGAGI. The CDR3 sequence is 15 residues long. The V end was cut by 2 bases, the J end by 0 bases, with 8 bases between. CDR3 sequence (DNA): TGTGCCAGCAGTTACAGGCCGAGCTCTGGAAACACCATATATTTT. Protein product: CASSYRPSSGNTIYF.

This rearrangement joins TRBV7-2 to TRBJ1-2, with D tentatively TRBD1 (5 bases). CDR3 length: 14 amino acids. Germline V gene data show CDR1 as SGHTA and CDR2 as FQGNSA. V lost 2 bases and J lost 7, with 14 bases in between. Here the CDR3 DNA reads TGTGCCAGCAGCTTACGGCAGGGTGGATCTGGCTACACCTTC. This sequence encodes CASSLRQGGSGYTF.

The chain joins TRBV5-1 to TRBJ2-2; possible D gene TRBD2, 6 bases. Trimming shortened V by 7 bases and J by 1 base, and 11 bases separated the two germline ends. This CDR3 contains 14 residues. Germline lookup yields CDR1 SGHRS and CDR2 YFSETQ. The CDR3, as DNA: TGCGCCAGCGGCGTGGGGGGGAACACCGGGGAGCTGTTTTTT. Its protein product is CASGVGGNTGELFF.

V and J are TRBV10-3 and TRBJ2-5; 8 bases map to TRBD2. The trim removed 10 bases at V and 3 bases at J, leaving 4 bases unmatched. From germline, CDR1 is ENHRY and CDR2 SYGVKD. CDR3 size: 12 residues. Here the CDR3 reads CATGLAEETQYF. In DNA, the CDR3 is TGTGCCACCGGACTAGCTGAAGAGACCCAGTACTTC.

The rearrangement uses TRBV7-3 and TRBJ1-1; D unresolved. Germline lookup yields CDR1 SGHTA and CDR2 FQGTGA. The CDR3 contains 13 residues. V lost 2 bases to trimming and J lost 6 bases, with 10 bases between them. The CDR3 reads CASSLGIGPEAFF. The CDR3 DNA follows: TGTGCCAGCAGCTTAGGAATCGGGCCTGAAGCTTTCTTT. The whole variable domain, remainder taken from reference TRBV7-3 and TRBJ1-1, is GAGVSQTPSNKVTEKGKYVELRCDPISGHTALYWYRQSLGQGPEFLIYFQGTGAADDSGLPNDRFFAVRPEGSVSTLKIQRTERGDSAVYLCASSLGIGPEAFFGQGTRLTVV.

The chain's CDR3 is CASRMDPGNTEAFF. The CDR3 region has the DNA TGTGCCAGCAGGATGGATCCCGGGAACACTGAAGCTTTCTTT. V is TRBV3-1 (or the pseudogene TRBV3-2) and J is TRBJ1-1; no reliable D call. CDR3 length equals 14 residues. The germline V and J ends were trimmed by 6 bases and 1 base, with 12 bases remaining between them. From germline, CDR1 is LGHDT and CDR2 YNNKEL (reference sequence).